The 29 T cell receptor beta chains presented below share a single source sample, sequenced in a study of T-cell memory formation after mild COVID-19. MiXCR, run by TCRdb on the 5' RACE reads, gives a single entry per CDR3 protein. This sample has roughly 200,000 distinct CDR3 sequences; around 18% occur once, and the top ten carry 2% to 3%. The sequencing sample was made of PBMCs or a T cell subset sorted from them (not recorded which). These receptors were taken from an adult woman who had mild COVID-19 (a few samples of this study predate the infection). Cell type and time point are not known.

V is TRBV5-1 and J is TRBJ2-3; the D is unclear. Germline V gene sequence: CDR1 SGHRS, CDR2 YFSETQ. This CDR3 has 14 amino acids. V lost 1 base to trimming and J lost 2 bases, with 8 bases between them. In DNA form, the CDR3 reads TGCGCCAGCAGCTTGTCAGAGTACACAGATACGCAGTATTTT. Encoded protein: CASSLSEYTDTQYF.

This chain uses TRBV4-1 with TRBJ2-3; 10 nucleotides match TRBD2. After removal of 1 base from V and 6 bases from J, the junction contained 7 bases not matched to a gene. Looked up from germline, CDR1 is MGHRA and CDR2 is YSYEKL. The CDR3 loop spans 16 amino acids. The CDR3 is CASSQASGGPGDTQYF. The CDR3 DNA reads as TGCGCCAGCAGCCAAGCTAGCGGGGGCCCCGGGGATACGCAGTATTTT.

V is TRBV5-6 and J is TRBJ1-1; D may be TRBD1 (5 bases). CDR1 and CDR2 from the germline V gene are SGHDT and YYEEEE. Trimming left V 5 bases short and J 3 bases short, with 14 bases between. The CDR3 spans 14 residues. The DNA for the CDR3 is TGTGCCAGCAGTAAGAGGGGCCGAGACACTGAAGCTTTCTTT. It specifies CASSKRGRDTEAFF.

This clonotype was seen only a few times. V gene TRBV19 combines with J gene TRBJ2-7, with 9 bases aligning to TRBD1. There are 14 residues in the CDR3. Trimming at V came to 9 bases and at J to 7 bases, leaving 13 bases not matched to a gene. Germline lookup yields CDR1 LNHDA and CDR2 SQIVND (reference sequence). The CDR3 protein is CASQARDRVWEQYF. CDR3 DNA sequence: TGTGCCAGCCAGGCCCGGGACAGGGTTTGGGAGCAGTACTTC.

This clonotype was detected only a few times. The chain couples TRBV3-1 to TRBJ2-5; D is ambiguous. The V end was cut by 0 bases, the J end by 2 bases, with 10 bases between. This CDR3 contains 15 residues. Per germline, CDR1 LGHDT and CDR2 YNNKEL (reference sequence). This CDR3 is CASSQDWGTQETQYF. The CDR3 DNA sequence: TGTGCCAGCAGCCAAGATTGGGGAACACAAGAGACCCAGTACTTC.

This clonotype was counted a few times. The genes are TRBV7-7 and TRBJ2-1; 8 bases align to TRBD2. V was clipped by 0 bases and J by 9 bases; unmatched bases: 4. CDR3 length equals 14 residues. In germline, CDR1 is SSHAT, CDR2 FNYEAQ (reference sequence). CDR3 protein: CASSLASGGGEQFF. In DNA, the CDR3 is TGTGCCAGCAGCTTAGCCTCGGGAGGGGGTGAGCAGTTCTTC. The variable domain in full, completed from reference TRBV7-7 and TRBJ2-1, reads GAGVSQSPRYKVTKRGQDVTLRCDPISSHATLYWYQQALGQGPEFLTYFNYEAQPDKSGLPSDRFSAERPEGSISTLTIQRTEQRDSAMYRCASSLASGGGEQFFGPGTRLTVL.

The J gene is TRBJ1-2, the V gene TRBV29-1; D is unclear. The germline V gene encodes CDR1 SQVTM and CDR2 ANQGSEA. The V gene lost 5 bases and the J gene lost 3 bases, with 13 bases spanning the gap. This CDR3 is built from 13 residues. The CDR3 region has the DNA TGCAGCGTTCGGCAGGTGGGGTACTATGGCTACACCTTC. Translating it yields CSVRQVGYYGYTF.

The chain carries TRBV20-1 and TRBJ2-3; no definite D call. Germline assignment: CDR1 DFQATT and CDR2 SNEGSKA (reference sequence). The CDR3 consists of 14 residues. The V gene lost 2 bases and the J gene lost 7 bases, with 16 bases spanning the gap. The CDR3 loop is CSARTADGTYTQYF. In nucleotides, the CDR3 is TGCAGTGCTAGAACAGCCGACGGTACATATACGCAGTATTTT.

The V gene is TRBV24-1, the J gene TRBJ2-1; 8 nucleotides align to TRBD1. Germline V gene sequence: CDR1 KGHDR, CDR2 SFDVKD. V lost 5 bases to trimming and J lost 2 bases; unmatched junction nucleotides: 1. This CDR3 has 14 amino acids. This CDR3 is CATSAQGAYNEQFF. DNA of the CDR3: TGTGCCACCAGTGCACAGGGGGCCTACAATGAGCAGTTCTTC.

This sequence joins TRBV9 and TRBJ1-1; TRBD1 aligns across 8 bases. Germline-derived CDR1 and CDR2 are SGDLS and YYNGEE. V shed 0 bases, J shed 3 bases, and the junction held 4 bases outside the gene matches. The CDR3 covers 15 residues. Written as DNA, the CDR3 is TGTGCCAGCAGCGTAGACGGACAGGGATACACTGAAGCTTTCTTT. It yields the protein CASSVDGQGYTEAFF. The full variable domain, in which reference TRBV9 and TRBJ1-1 provide the parts outside the CDR3, is DSGVTQTPKHLITATGQRVTLRCSPRSGDLSVYWYQQSLDQGLQFLIQYYNGEERAKGNILERFSAQQFPDLHSELNLSSLELGDSALYFCASSVDGQGYTEAFFGQGTRLTVV.

This clonotype has more than one count but fewer than ten. This chain uses TRBV3-1 with TRBJ2-7; D is undetermined. Trimming removed 1 base from V and 4 bases from J, with 17 bases in between. This CDR3 region has 16 residues. Germline loops: CDR1 LGHDT, CDR2 YNNKEL (reference sequence). The CDR3, as DNA: TGTGCCAGCAGCCAAGTCAGCATACGGACGGAGTACGAGCAGTACTTC. It is translated as CASSQVSIRTEYEQYF.

This clonotype was counted at least ten times. This sequence joins TRBV19 and TRBJ1-1; maybe TRBD1 (5 bases). V gave up 5 bases and J gave up 0 bases, with 10 bases separating them. Per the germline V gene, CDR1 is LNHDA and CDR2 is SQIVND (reference sequence). CDR3 size: 14 residues. CDR3 sequence (DNA): TGTGCCAGTAGTTTACCGACAGTGAACACTGAAGCTTTCTTT. It is translated as CASSLPTVNTEAFF.

As concerns this clonotype: A much larger clone is a single base away; this may be a read error. The rearrangement links TRBV9 to TRBJ1-1; TRBD1 agrees at 7 bases. The germline V gene has CDR1 SGDLS and CDR2 YYNGEE. V shed 4 bases and J 2 bases; nucleotides not matched to a gene: 8. The CDR3 covers 15 residues. This chain's CDR3 is CASSTRQGDNTEAFF. For the CDR3, the DNA is TGTGCCAGCAGCACCAGACAGGGCGACAACACTGAAGCTTTCTTT. Using reference TRBV9 and TRBJ1-1 for the parts outside the CDR3, the full variable domain is DSGVTQTPKHLITATGQRVTLRCSPRSGDLSVYWYQQSLDQGLQFLIQYYNGEERAKGNILERFSAQQFPDLHSELNLSSLELGDSALYFCASSTRQGDNTEAFFGQGTRLTVV.

The chain uses TRBV9 and TRBJ2-1; the match to TRBD2 covers 7 bases. CDR1 and CDR2 from the germline V gene are SGDLS and YYNGEE. V was pared by 3 bases and J by 9 bases, with 9 bases of the junction left unmatched. This CDR3 spans 14 amino acids. The CDR3 nucleotides read TGTGCCAGCAGCGGGTTGGGACTAAACAGTGAGCAGTTCTTC. Its translation is CASSGLGLNSEQFF.

This clonotype has just a few counts. The chain employs TRBV5-1 and TRBJ1-2, with 7 positions matching TRBD1. V lost 2 bases, J lost 8 bases, and 3 bases stayed unmatched. The CDR3 loop spans 12 amino acids. Per germline, CDR1 SGHRS and CDR2 YFSETQ. CDR3 sequence (DNA): TGCGCCAGCAGCTTTACAGGGGACGGCTACACCTTC. Amino acids: CASSFTGDGYTF.

There are a few counts of this clonotype. The rearrangement links TRBV6-1 to TRBJ2-7, with unresolved D. The CDR3 covers 13 residues. The germline gives CDR1 MNHNS, CDR2 SASEGT. The V end was cut by 7 bases, the J end by 3 bases, with 13 bases between. This CDR3 is CASTNPRGYEQYF. The CDR3 DNA reads TGTGCCAGCACCAACCCCCGAGGCTACGAGCAGTACTTC.

The genes are TRBV11-2 and TRBJ2-3; 7 bases line up with TRBD1. The CDR3 runs to 15 residues. J was trimmed by 10 bases and V by 5 bases; bases with no gene match: 15. The germline CDR1 and CDR2 sequences are SGHAT and FQNNGV. CDR3 bases: TGTGCCAGCAGCCCACTGCCAACTGGACAGGCGCCGCAGTATTTT. Encoded protein: CASSPLPTGQAPQYF.

The chain couples TRBV12-3 or TRBV12-4 to TRBJ1-2; 7 nucleotides match TRBD1. CDR3 length equals 13 residues. The V gene end was trimmed by 7 bases and the J gene end by 6 bases; junction bases not matched to a gene: 8. CDR3 DNA: TGTGCCAGCAACAAAGGAGGGGGCAATGGCTACACCTTC. Protein: CASNKGGGNGYTF.

V is TRBV5-5 and J is TRBJ1-1; no clear D. Trimming cost V 1 base and J 4 bases, with 17 bases left between them. Germline CDR1 is SGHKS and CDR2 is YYEKEE (reference sequence). CDR3 length: 16 residues. The chain's CDR3 is CASSLYSQGRGTEAFF. The CDR3 bases are TGTGCCAGCAGCTTGTACTCGCAAGGGCGCGGCACTGAAGCTTTCTTT. Using reference TRBV5-5 and TRBJ1-1 for the parts outside the CDR3, the full variable domain is DAGVTQSPTHLIKTRGQQVTLRCSPISGHKSVSWYQQVLGQGPQFIFQYYEKEERGRGNFPDRFSARQFPNYSSELNVNALLLGDSALYLCASSLYSQGRGTEAFFGQGTRLTVV.

V is TRBV6-6 and J is TRBJ2-1; 11 bases are shared with TRBD1. The J segment lost 7 bases and the V segment lost 6 bases, leaving 5 bases of the junction unmatched. Germline V lookup: CDR1 MNHNY, CDR2 SVGAGI (reference sequence). CDR3 length: 14 amino acids. The CDR3 region has the DNA TGTGCCAGCAGGTCCGGGACAGGGGGGAATGAGCAGTTCTTC. Its protein product is CASRSGTGGNEQFF.

This CDR3 reads CASSQDKGLAGGTGELFF. The DNA for the CDR3 is TGCGCCAGCAGCCAAGATAAAGGTCTAGCGGGGGGCACCGGGGAGCTGTTTTTT. The J gene is TRBJ2-2, the V gene TRBV4-1, with 11 bases identical to TRBD2. V shed 0 bases and J 4 bases; nucleotides not matched to a gene: 7. The CDR3 extends over 18 amino acids. Germline values: CDR1 MGHRA, CDR2 YSYEKL.

This chain links TRBV6-6 with TRBJ2-7; TRBD1 aligns across 9 bases. Trimming removed 6 bases from V and 0 bases from J; junction bases left unmatched: 6. This CDR3 comprises 15 residues. Per the germline V gene, CDR1 is MNHNY and CDR2 is SVGAGI (reference sequence). The CDR3 loop is CASRPGQGSSYEQYF. The DNA of the CDR3 is TGTGCCAGCAGGCCCGGACAGGGGAGCTCCTACGAGCAGTACTTC.

In its sample, this clonotype was seen a few times. The chain carries TRBV6-6 and TRBJ2-1; D is perhaps TRBD2 (6 bases). V dropped 1 base and J dropped 12 bases, with 25 bases sitting between them. The CDR3 loop spans 17 amino acids. Germline V lookup: CDR1 MNHNY, CDR2 SVGAGI (reference sequence). CDR3 nucleotides: TGTGCCAGCAGTTACTATCGGACTACTCGTGATTCGGGTAGGCAGTTCTTC. Its translation: CASSYYRTTRDSGRQFF.

This clonotype showed up just a few times. The chain's CDR3 is CASSSRRETQYF. In nucleotides, the CDR3 is TGTGCCAGCAGCTCCCGACGAGAGACCCAGTACTTC. This chain joins TRBV11-1 and TRBJ2-5, with unresolved D. CDR1 and CDR2 (germline): SGHAT, FQDESV (reference sequence). V was clipped by 4 bases and J by 4 bases, with 7 bases between them. The CDR3 is 12 amino acids.

This chain links TRBV28 with TRBJ1-5; no clear D. From germline, CDR1 is MDHEN and CDR2 SYDVKM. This CDR3 is built from 17 residues. V gave up 3 bases and J gave up 4 bases, with 19 bases separating them. The CDR3 DNA is TGTGCCAGCAGTTTGTCCCGATTAAATAGGGCAAATCAGCCCCAGCATTTT. It yields the protein CASSLSRLNRANQPQHF.

The gene calls are TRBV20-1 and TRBJ2-4; TRBD2 agrees at 9 bases. Germline CDR1 is DFQATT and CDR2 is SNEGSKA (reference sequence). The CDR3 covers 18 residues. After removal of 3 bases from V and 1 base from J, the junction contained 13 bases not matched to a gene. The CDR3 sequence: CSARRGGPSLVAKNIQYF. As DNA, the CDR3 is TGCAGTGCTAGGCGGGGGGGCCCCTCACTGGTCGCCAAAAACATTCAGTACTTC.

This clonotype was seen more than once but under ten times. V usage is TRBV15 and J usage is TRBJ2-5; TRBD2 might be the D (6 bases). Trimming took off 0 bases at V and 8 bases at J, with 16 bases between the two ends. CDR1 and CDR2 from the germline V gene are LNHNV and YYDKDF (reference sequence). The CDR3 length is 15 residues. The CDR3, as DNA: TGTGCCACCAGCAGAGATCGGCAGGTAGCGGTTACCCAGTACTTC. As protein: CATSRDRQVAVTQYF.

Many counts were recorded for this clonotype. The chain links TRBV10-3 to TRBJ2-3, with D uncertain. Trimming took 5 bases from V and 4 from J, leaving 16 bases between them. This CDR3 comprises 15 residues. Germline loops: CDR1 ENHRY, CDR2 SYGVKD. CDR3 nucleotides: TGTGCCATCAGTCGAACCCCTCTCGGCGCAGATACGCAGTATTTT. Its translation is CAISRTPLGADTQYF.

This clonotype was found a few times. The chain recombines TRBV12-3 or TRBV12-4 with TRBJ2-7, with D hard to call. The CDR3 spans 13 residues. V gave up 4 bases and J gave up 2 bases, with 9 bases separating them. The CDR3 region has the DNA TGTGCCAGCAGTTCCTTCAGTCCCTACGAGCAGTACTTC. Protein product: CASSSFSPYEQYF.